The 27 T cell receptor beta chains given below trace back to one sample, sequenced in a study of glioma-infiltrating T cells after dendritic cell vaccination listed by TCRdb under 2016. The protocol used for the library was the immunoSEQ multiplex PCR assay. Held by TCRdb, this immuneACCESS table contains in-frame sequences only and omits some clones. Under half of the omission traces to an unresolved V gene where checked; the cause of the rest is unknown. A total of under 130,000 clones appear in this sample, 85% to 90% of them only once. The top ten clones comprise 2.7% of the sample. The time point label here, explained by the study, means: after dendritic cell vaccination, including at tumor progression/relapse. Sequenced material: blood, taken after dendritic cell vaccination. The receptors were gathered from a human donor with glioblastoma.

In its sample, this clone was seen once. V gene TRBV19 combines with J gene TRBJ2-4, with 9 bases identical to TRBD1. Germline V lookup: CDR1 LNHDA, CDR2 SQIVND (reference sequence). CDR3 length: 16 residues. The V and J ends lost 6 bases and 8 bases, in that order; junction bases with no gene match: 14. CDR3 in DNA: TGTGCCAGTAGCCTCCTATACCTGACAGGGGGGGACATTCAGTACTTC. It yields the protein CASSLLYLTGGDIQYF.

V gene TRBV5-1 combines with J gene TRBJ2-3; TRBD2 matches at 9 bases. The germline V gene has CDR1 SGHRS and CDR2 YFSETQ. The length of the CDR3 is 16 residues. V lost 4 bases to trimming and J lost 3 bases; unmatched junction nucleotides: 9. This CDR3 is CASSTLAGAGTDTQYF. The CDR3 coding sequence is TGCGCCAGCAGCACCTTAGCGGGAGCGGGTACAGATACGCAGTATTTT.

The chain uses TRBV9 and TRBJ1-1; 7 bases line up with TRBD1. The CDR3 runs 15 residues. Germline-derived CDR1 and CDR2 are SGDLS and YYNGEE. The V segment lost 1 base and the J segment 3 bases; nucleotides outside the gene matches: 6. DNA for the CDR3: TGTGCCAGCAGCGTATCGGGACAGTCCCACACTGAAGCTTTCTTT. Translation: CASSVSGQSHTEAFF.

This clone has only one observation. CDR3 bases: TGTGCCAGCAGCAGAGGAGGGTTGAGGGACAGTCAGCCCCAGCATTTT. Amino acids: CASSRGGLRDSQPQHF. The chain links TRBV5-6 to TRBJ1-5; 7 positions match TRBD1. Unmatched junction bases numbered 13, after V lost 4 bases and J lost 6 bases. Germline V gene data show CDR1 as SGHDT and CDR2 as YYEEEE. The CDR3 extends over 16 amino acids.

The V call is TRBV29-1, the J call TRBJ1-2; 7 bases are a match to TRBD1. This CDR3 contains 12 residues. V lost 3 bases, J lost 4 bases, and 2 bases stayed unmatched. Looked up from germline, CDR1 is SQVTM and CDR2 is ANQGSEA. As DNA, the CDR3 is TGCAGCGTTGAGGGACAGCCCTATGGCTACACCTTC. This codes for CSVEGQPYGYTF.

V gene TRBV6-6 combines with J gene TRBJ1-4; tentative D call: TRBD1 (5 bases). V lost 6 bases, J lost 6 bases, and 11 bases lay in between. Germline-derived CDR1 and CDR2 are MNHNY and SVGAGI (reference sequence). CDR3 length: 13 amino acids. CDR3 bases: TGTGCCAGCAGGGACAATGAATATGAAAAACTGTTTTTT. It translates to CASRDNEYEKLFF.

Worth noting for this clone: Other DNA sequences in this sample translate to the same CDR3. This chain links TRBV4-2 with TRBJ1-2; TRBD1 might be the D (5 bases). The CDR3 sequence is 16 residues long. CDR1 is LGHNA and CDR2 is YNFKEQ in the germline V gene. Trimming stripped 0 bases from V and 3 bases from J, with 14 bases between. CDR3 coding DNA: TGTGCCAGCAGCCAAGAAAGTAGGGGTCTGGACTATGGCTACACCTTC. It specifies CASSQESRGLDYGYTF.

V and J are TRBV5-1 and TRBJ1-1; D call uncertain. Germline V gene lookup returns CDR1 SGHRS and CDR2 YFSETQ. Trimming took 1 base from V and 3 from J, leaving 7 bases between them. The CDR3 spans 13 residues. CDR3 protein: CASSLWGDTEAFF. CDR3 sequence (DNA): TGCGCCAGCAGCTTGTGGGGAGACACTGAAGCTTTCTTT.

The rearrangement joins TRBV4-1 to TRBJ2-7; weak D call: TRBD2 (6 bases). CDR1 is MGHRA, CDR2 YSYEKL, per germline. Trimming shortened V by 4 bases and J by 5 bases, and 18 bases separated the two germline ends. This CDR3 is built from 15 residues. In DNA form, the CDR3 reads TGCGCCAGCAGCCCCCTCCCCGGGGGAGGCGACGAGCAGTACTTC. It yields the protein CASSPLPGGGDEQYF.

The chain links TRBV18 to TRBJ2-7; D might be TRBD1 (6 bases). The length of the CDR3 is 14 residues. V lost 3 bases to trimming and J lost 4 bases, with 13 bases between them. Germline CDR1 is KGHSH and CDR2 is LQKENI. CDR3 DNA: TGTGCCAGCTCACCGGGGGCAGAGGGGTACGAGCAGTACTTC. It specifies CASSPGAEGYEQYF.

V gene TRBV12-5 combines with J gene TRBJ2-7; the match to TRBD1 covers 7 bases. The germline V gene has CDR1 LGHNT and CDR2 FRNRAP. Trimming took 2 bases from V and 5 from J; bases not matched to a gene: 3. CDR3 length: 13 amino acids. The DNA for the CDR3 is TGTGCTAGTGGTTTGAAGCAGGGGGACGAGCAGTACTTC. The encoded protein is CASGLKQGDEQYF.

The V call is TRBV10-3, the J call TRBJ1-2; 7 positions agree with TRBD1. CDR1 and CDR2 from the germline V gene are ENHRY and SYGVKD. The CDR3 runs 16 residues. V trimming: 0 bases; J trimming: 8 bases; junction bases outside the gene matches: 12. The CDR3 protein is CAISESRGEGAEGYTF. CDR3 in DNA: TGTGCCATCAGTGAGTCGAGGGGCGAGGGGGCGGAAGGCTACACCTTC.

J is TRBJ2-3 and V is TRBV5-1; 7 bases are shared with TRBD1. Germline-derived CDR1 and CDR2 are SGHRS and YFSETQ. The V gene end was trimmed by 7 bases and the J gene end by 4 bases; junction bases not matched to a gene: 9. This CDR3 contains 14 residues. The CDR3 region is CASGSTGAADTQYF. In nucleotides, the CDR3 is TGCGCCAGCGGATCCACAGGGGCCGCAGATACGCAGTATTTT.

J is TRBJ2-1 and V is TRBV5-1; unclear D gene. The CDR3 loop spans 13 amino acids. Germline values: CDR1 SGHRS, CDR2 YFSETQ. Trimming cost V 4 bases and J 5 bases, with 10 bases left between them. The CDR3 DNA sequence: TGCGCCAGCAGCGTAACAGCTAACAATGAGCAGTTCTTC. As protein: CASSVTANNEQFF.

This chain links TRBV10-3 with TRBJ2-1, with 9 positions matching TRBD2. The CDR3 is made up of 13 amino acids. Germline V gene lookup returns CDR1 ENHRY and CDR2 SYGVKD. Losses at the gene ends were 7 bases for V and 6 bases for J; bases not matched to a gene: 4. CDR3 in amino acids: CAITEREANEQFF. The CDR3 DNA reads as TGTGCCATCACGGAGCGGGAGGCCAATGAGCAGTTCTTC.

The V gene is TRBV9, the J gene TRBJ1-2; TRBD1 aligns across 9 bases. Trimming took 3 bases from V and 4 from J; bases not matched to a gene: 4. This CDR3 is built from 14 residues. CDR1 is SGDLS, CDR2 YYNGEE, per germline. CDR3 sequence: CASSEGQGGYGYTF. CDR3 nucleotides: TGTGCCAGCAGCGAGGGACAGGGAGGCTATGGCTACACCTTC.

This chain links TRBV28 with TRBJ1-2; D possibly corresponds to TRBD1 (6 bases). V lost 6 bases, J lost 7 bases, and 30 bases lay in between. Looked up from germline, CDR1 is MDHEN and CDR2 is SYDVKM. The CDR3 is 18 amino acids. The CDR3 DNA sequence: TGTGCCAGCAGCCCGCCGGGGCCCCAGGGGAACAGGATGCGTGGCTACACCTTC. It yields the protein CASSPPGPQGNRMRGYTF.

The genes are TRBV7-9 and TRBJ2-7, with D possibly TRBD2 on 5 matching bases. Germline V gives CDR1 SEHNR, CDR2 FQNEAQ (reference sequence). The germline V and J ends were trimmed by 0 bases and 0 bases, with 6 bases remaining between them. The CDR3 extends over 14 amino acids. CDR3 protein: CASSLAGSSYEQYF. The CDR3 coding sequence is TGTGCCAGCAGCTTAGCAGGGAGCTCCTACGAGCAGTACTTC.

CDR3 sequence (DNA): TGTGCCAGCAGTTTGGACGGACACTACGAGCAGTACTTC. Translation gives CASSLDGHYEQYF. This chain links TRBV6-6 with TRBJ2-7; D possibly corresponds to TRBD1 (5 bases). The CDR3 spans 13 residues. Trimming shortened V by 4 bases and J by 3 bases, and 10 bases separated the two germline ends. Germline V gives CDR1 MNHNY, CDR2 SVGAGI (reference sequence).

The CDR3 DNA sequence: TGTGCCAGCAGCCCAGCCGACGGGAGAGTGGAAGAGACCCAGTACTTC. This codes for CASSPADGRVEETQYF. The V gene is TRBV5-4, the J gene TRBJ2-5, with D possibly TRBD2 on 6 matching bases. This CDR3 is 16 amino acids long. Germline assignment: CDR1 SGHNT and CDR2 YYREEE (reference sequence). Trimming took 4 bases from V and 3 from J, leaving 19 bases between them.

This chain's CDR3 is CASSVDRGYTGELFF. CDR3 bases: TGTGCCAGCAGCGTAGACAGGGGTTACACCGGGGAGCTGTTTTTT. The chain combines TRBV9 with TRBJ2-2, with 7 bases aligning to TRBD1. Germline lookup yields CDR1 SGDLS and CDR2 YYNGEE. Trimming took 0 bases from V and 3 from J; bases not matched to a gene: 2. CDR3 size: 15 residues.

J is TRBJ2-7 and V is TRBV10-1; the match to TRBD2 covers 9 bases. The CDR3 is made up of 15 amino acids. The germline gives CDR1 WNHNN, CDR2 SYGVQD (reference sequence). The V segment lost 6 bases and the J segment 5 bases; nucleotides outside the gene matches: 11. CDR3 in DNA: TGCGCCAGCAGCCGTAGCGCGGGAGGGATAAACGAGCAGTACTTC. This gives the protein CASSRSAGGINEQYF.

The rearrangement joins TRBV29-1 to TRBJ1-1; 7 bases map to TRBD1. The germline V gene has CDR1 SQVTM and CDR2 ANQGSEA. This CDR3 has 12 amino acids. V lost 4 bases, J lost 10 bases, and 9 bases stayed unmatched. CDR3 in amino acids: CSVGRDSGGAFF. In nucleotides, the CDR3 is TGCAGCGTTGGGAGGGACAGTGGAGGAGCTTTCTTT.

The chain links TRBV5-4 to TRBJ2-2, with 13 bases fitting TRBD2. Germline values: CDR1 SGHNT, CDR2 YYREEE (reference sequence). The CDR3 length is 18 residues. Trimming cost V 4 bases and J 4 bases; bases outside gene matches: 10. Here the CDR3 reads CASSMGLAGRQGTGELFF. CDR3 bases: TGTGCCAGCAGCATGGGACTAGCGGGGCGGCAGGGCACCGGGGAGCTGTTTTTT.

The V gene is TRBV19, the J gene TRBJ2-1; D gene uncertain. Germline V gene data show CDR1 as LNHDA and CDR2 as SQIVND (reference sequence). V lost 4 bases, J lost 4 bases, and 8 bases lay in between. CDR3 length: 13 amino acids. The CDR3 loop reads CASSTARYNEQFF. The CDR3 DNA reads TGTGCCAGTAGTACCGCGAGGTACAATGAGCAGTTCTTC.

The chain couples TRBV2 to TRBJ1-3; 7 bases are shared with TRBD1. Germline assignment: CDR1 SNHLY and CDR2 FYNNEI. CDR3 size: 14 residues. With 6 bases clipped from V and 6 bases from J, the junction kept 8 bases outside the gene matches. The CDR3 protein is CASRMDRSVNTIYF. CDR3 DNA: TGTGCCAGCAGGATGGACAGGTCCGTAAACACCATATATTTT.

The chain couples TRBV9 to TRBJ1-3; 7 nucleotides line up with TRBD1. V was clipped by 3 bases and J by 3 bases; unmatched bases: 0. The CDR3 spans 13 residues. Germline loops: CDR1 SGDLS, CDR2 YYNGEE. The DNA for the CDR3 is TGTGCCAGCAGCGCAGGGGGTGGAAACACCATATATTTT. Its protein product is CASSAGGGNTIYF. Full variable domain (missing parts from reference TRBV9 and TRBJ1-3): DSGVTQTPKHLITATGQRVTLRCSPRSGDLSVYWYQQSLDQGLQFLIQYYNGEERAKGNILERFSAQQFPDLHSELNLSSLELGDSALYFCASSAGGGNTIYFGEGSWLTVV.